This T cell receptor (beta chain) was profiled in a study of T cell changes during pregnancy in multiple sclerosis. TCRdb keeps only in-frame clones here, not all; method: immunoSEQ multiplex PCR. Of roughly 45,000 clones in the sample, approximately 91% were seen once. The sequencing used CD8+ T cells from peripheral blood mononuclear cells, collected after pregnancy. The sequence was collected from a female donor with multiple sclerosis, enrolled in a pregnancy study.

The CDR3 spells CASSFSSSGYNEQFF. The CDR3 bases are TGTGCCAGTAGTTTCTCTTCTAGCGGATACAATGAGCAGTTCTTC. The V gene is TRBV19, the J gene TRBJ2-1; TRBD2 matches 7 bases. The ends lost 5 bases at V and 4 bases at J; junction bases unmatched: 8. The germline gives CDR1 LNHDA, CDR2 SQIVND (reference sequence). The CDR3 covers 15 residues.